This T cell receptor delta chain was observed in a study of Vδ1+ human thymocytes (dated by TCRdb to 2016 to 2019). Turning to the overall study: The study characterised mRNA-level TRG and TRD CDR3 repertoires of highly purified Vdelta1+ thymocytes from young children as a data resource. Earlier work had validated the multiplex-based CDR3 amplicon strategy against 5'RACE-based methods for generating CDR3 amplicons. Overall study outcomes, separate from this receptor: Despite high sort purity, roughly 18% of thymic TRD sequences were Vdelta2 (and few Vdelta3), unlike peripheral blood Vdelta1+ controls. Unlike the oligoclonal repertoires in peripheral blood, the thymic TRG and TRD repertoires appeared highly polyclonal, with Gaussian CDR3 length distributions. Many TRG clonotypes were shared between donors (up to about 7x10^3), whereas TRD repertoires were essentially private (max roughly 100 shared). The use of highly purified populations and single-cell validation was advised by the authors, since misinterpretation of bulk repertoire data could be caused by unexpected Vdelta2 sequences. Because no clustering by age or sex was seen, donors were not stratified by age or sex in the analyses.

Thymic samples were depleted of alphabeta T cells, then CD3+ TCRVdelta1+ TCRVdelta2- thymocytes were FACS-sorted. Sorted Vdelta1+ thymocyte purity ranged from roughly 97% to 99.6%. Thymic specimens came from roughly 8 paediatric patients undergoing corrective cardiac surgery, aged from about 5 days to 17 months. The thymic tissue was dispersed, and mononuclear cells were isolated using a Histopaque-1077 density gradient. The staining antibodies were anti-TCRVdelta1 clone TS8.2, anti-TCRVdelta2 clone B6, anti-CD3 clone HIT3a and anti-TCRalphabeta clone IP26. CDR1 and CDR2 (TSWWSYY, QGS) derive from the germline V gene. V ends up 1 base short and J 0 bases short, with an unmatched junction base count of 14. Its CDR3 holds 19 amino acids, cysteine through phenylalanine. Kept here is only the CDR3 DNA, which spans 57 bases and is read in frame from base 1. RNA was isolated using the RNeasy mini kit, and reverse transcription was performed with Superscript III. Multiplex PCR was used to generate CDR3 amplicons, with pooled V-gene forward primers and a constant-region reverse primer carrying Illumina adaptor overhangs. After gel purification, the amplicons were indexed with Nextera index primers during 7 to 8 additional PCR cycles and then purified using AMPure XP beads. Libraries were sequenced on an Illumina MiSeq with paired-end 250 bp reads, dual indexing and roughly 20% PhiX spike-in. Processing in the source paper ran as follows. FastQC was used to quality check the reads, while ea-utils fastq-join merged the TRG read pairs. IMGT/HighV-QUEST was used to annotate the sequences, only productive sequences with an unambiguous V-gene assignment were kept, and clonotypes were defined as sequences sharing an identical CDR3 sequence. For downstream analysis, the tools were VDJtools 1.1.1, tcR 2.2.3, Treemap and vegan Shannon diversity in R 3.4.4. TCRdb called clones anew from the public reads via CATT; matching DNA rows were later pooled. The V and J calls were determined by TCRdb, not by the authors. This sample has about 75,000 delta-chain clones in its table, and around 30% of those were observed once. Approximately 0.25% of the sample lies in the top ten.

In its sample, this clone was seen a few times. Its antigen remains unidentified. Base qualities were left out, and no much larger clone turns up one base away. Sequenced: Vdelta1+ gamma-delta thymocytes from the thymus. The cell subset or site label of this sample denotes: FACS-sorted CD3+ TCRalphabeta- TCRVdelta1+ TCRVdelta2- thymocytes. Recombination connected TRDV1 to TRDJ1, with 7 bases aligning to TRDD3. The receptor was isolated from a boy under two years old who had congenital heart surgery. CDR3 reads: CALGEQDSHWGPYTDKLIF. The nucleotides are TGTGCTCTTGGGGAACAAGATAGTCACTGGGGACCGTACACCGATAAACTCATCTTT.